The clone carrying this T cell receptor (beta chain) is medium-sized by share. The antigen remains unidentified. These archived tumors were resected from patients never given neoadjuvant therapy beforehand. Sequencing used immunoSEQ multiplex PCR; TCRdb keeps in-frame clones, though not all of them. The sample consists of 1,500 or so clones, about 40% of them appearing once. The data stem from a study of CXCR4 blockade with PD-1 therapy in pancreatic cancer. Findings and limits, study-wide: Frequent tumor clones were encoded by many distinct rearrangements, suggesting shared antigens. Only TCRbeta chains were sequenced here. Tumors were clonally expanded, mean 0.14 versus 0.05 in healthy blood.

The clonotype comes from a human donor with pancreatic ductal adenocarcinoma. The sequencing input was tumor tissue.

Here the CDR3 reads CASSPTGGPNYEQYF. The CDR3 DNA is TGTGCCAGCAGCCCTACCGGGGGGCCCAACTACGAGCAGTACTTC. The V gene is TRBV11-3, the J gene TRBJ2-7; maybe TRBD2 (7 bases). V was cut by 5 bases and J by 3 bases, with 17 bases left in between. The CDR3 sequence is 15 residues long. Germline assignment: CDR1 SGHNT and CDR2 YENEEA.